These 21 T cell receptor beta chains share one sample of origin, sequenced in a study of blood T cell repertoires in COVID-19. Libraries were prepared by immunoSEQ multiplex PCR; TCRdb keeps only in-frame clonotypes and omits some of them. Of hundreds of thousands of clones in the sample, 75% to 90% were seen once. Sequenced: PBMCs or T cells enriched from blood (not recorded which). These TCRs come from a woman between 18 and 29 years old who had recovered from COVID-19.

DNA of the CDR3: TGCGCCAGCAGCTTGGTAAGTTCGGGGACCTACGAGCAGTACTTC. Translation: CASSLVSSGTYEQYF. V and J are TRBV5-1 and TRBJ2-7; D might be TRBD2 (5 bases). The length of the CDR3 is 15 residues. From germline, CDR1 is SGHRS and CDR2 YFSETQ. The germline V and J ends were trimmed by 0 bases and 2 bases, with 12 bases remaining between them.

This rearrangement joins TRBV29-1 to TRBJ1-5, with a weak D call TRBD1 (5 bases). V was pared by 4 bases and J by 8 bases, with 6 bases between. Germline V lookup: CDR1 SQVTM, CDR2 ANQGSEA. The CDR3 runs 10 residues. The CDR3 nucleotides are TGCAGCGTTGGGGGGGAGCCCCAGCATTTT. Translation gives CSVGGEPQHF.

The chain has TRBV30 and TRBJ2-1; D possibly corresponds to TRBD2 (5 bases). Trimming took 2 bases from V and 10 from J, leaving 12 bases between them. Germline V lookup: CDR1 GTSNPN, CDR2 SVGIG (reference sequence). The length of the CDR3 is 12 residues. The CDR3 nucleotides read TGTGCCTGGAGTCCACTAGTAATGGAGCAGTTCTTC. Amino acid sequence: CAWSPLVMEQFF.

CDR3 amino acids: CASSTGTSGYNEQFF. The CDR3 coding sequence is TGTGCCAGCAGCACCGGGACTAGCGGGTACAATGAGCAGTTCTTC. V gene TRBV13 combines with J gene TRBJ2-1; 12 nucleotides match TRBD2. From germline, CDR1 is PRHDT and CDR2 FYEKMQ (reference sequence). The CDR3 contains 15 residues. J lost 4 bases, V lost 5 bases, and 3 bases had no gene match. Full variable domain (remainder filled in from reference TRBV13 and TRBJ2-1): AAGVIQSPRHLIKEKRETATLKCYPIPRHDTVYWYQQGPGQDPQFLISFYEKMQSDKGSIPDRFSAQQFSDYHSELNMSSLELGDSALYFCASSTGTSGYNEQFFGPGTRLTVL.

The chain carries TRBV15 and TRBJ1-3, with 7 bases aligning to TRBD1. Unmatched junction bases numbered 7, after V lost 2 bases and J lost 3 bases. The CDR3 has 16 residues. Per germline, CDR1 LNHNV and CDR2 YYDKDF (reference sequence). The CDR3 protein is CATSRNRGTGGNTIYF. DNA of the CDR3: TGTGCCACCAGCAGAAACAGGGGTACGGGTGGAAACACCATATATTTT.

V and J are TRBV27 and TRBJ1-1, with a possible D match to TRBD1 (6 bases). Trimming shortened V by 2 bases and J by 1 base, and 14 bases separated the two germline ends. CDR1 and CDR2 from the germline V gene are MNHEY and SMNVEV (reference sequence). The CDR3 covers 16 residues. This chain's CDR3 is CASSLQGLYRNTEAFF. In nucleotides, the CDR3 is TGTGCCAGCAGTTTACAGGGGTTATATCGGAACACTGAAGCTTTCTTT.

The rearrangement uses TRBV2 and TRBJ2-7; 12 nucleotides line up with TRBD2. Germline V lookup: CDR1 SNHLY, CDR2 FYNNEI. With 6 bases clipped from V and 5 bases from J, the junction kept 14 bases outside the gene matches. The CDR3 totals 17 residues. The CDR3 sequence is CASRASGGAPFRDEQYF. The CDR3 nucleotides are TGTGCCAGCAGAGCTAGCGGGGGGGCCCCCTTCAGAGACGAGCAGTACTTC.

This chain uses TRBV2 with TRBJ1-2; a weak D match, TRBD1 (5 bases). Germline V lookup: CDR1 SNHLY, CDR2 FYNNEI. Trimming left V 7 bases short and J 4 bases short, with 13 bases between. The CDR3 contains 13 residues. This chain's CDR3 is CASTEGHIYGYTF. DNA of the CDR3: TGTGCCAGCACCGAAGGACACATCTATGGCTACACCTTC.

The chain carries TRBV6-5 and TRBJ2-1, with D tentatively TRBD1 (5 bases). Germline V gene lookup returns CDR1 MNHEY and CDR2 SVGAGI. This CDR3 spans 15 amino acids. The V and J ends lost 6 bases and 0 bases respectively, with 12 bases between them. The CDR3 bases are TGTGCCAGCAGGCAGGGTTCATACTCCTACAATGAGCAGTTCTTC. Protein: CASRQGSYSYNEQFF.

DNA for the CDR3: TGTGCCAGCAGCTTGGAGCGGGGGGGCGTTTCGGAGACCCAGTACTTC. Protein sequence: CASSLERGGVSETQYF. This chain joins TRBV5-4 and TRBJ2-5, with 10 bases aligning to TRBD2. Germline CDR1 and CDR2: SGHNT and YYREEE (reference sequence). The CDR3 runs 16 residues. Trimming cost V 0 bases and J 5 bases; bases outside gene matches: 7.

J is TRBJ2-3 and V is TRBV7-9; 9 bases match TRBD1. The CDR3 is made up of 14 amino acids. After removal of 8 bases from V and 6 bases from J, the junction contained 9 bases not matched to a gene. Per the germline V gene, CDR1 is SEHNR and CDR2 is FQNEAQ (reference sequence). CDR3 amino acids: CASARDRDVDTQYF. DNA for the CDR3: TGTGCCAGCGCCCGGGACAGGGATGTGGATACGCAGTATTTT.

V gene TRBV18 combines with J gene TRBJ2-1; 13 bases line up with TRBD2. CDR1 and CDR2 from the germline V gene are KGHSH and LQKENI. Trimming cost V 3 bases and J 8 bases; bases outside gene matches: 7. The CDR3 length is 16 residues. The CDR3 coding sequence is TGTGCCAGCTCACCGGCTGGGACTAGCGGGGTGGATGAGCAGTTCTTC. Translated, it gives CASSPAGTSGVDEQFF.

The genes are TRBV6-6 and TRBJ1-5, with D hard to call. CDR3 length: 15 residues. The V and J ends lost 2 bases and 4 bases respectively, with 12 bases between them. Germline V lookup: CDR1 MNHNY, CDR2 SVGAGI (reference sequence). CDR3 nucleotide sequence: TGTGCCAGCAGTTACGGGCACAGCCCTAATCAGCCCCAGCATTTT. Translation gives CASSYGHSPNQPQHF.

The genes are TRBV2 and TRBJ2-5, with 13 positions matching TRBD2. CDR1 is SNHLY and CDR2 is FYNNEI in the germline V gene. J lost 0 bases, V lost 6 bases, and 10 bases had no gene match. The CDR3 sequence is 18 residues long. The CDR3 region is CASSPGLAGDEYQETQYF. DNA of the CDR3: TGTGCCAGCAGCCCCGGACTAGCGGGGGACGAGTACCAAGAGACCCAGTACTTC.

The chain combines TRBV6-1 with TRBJ2-2; D gene uncertain. The CDR3 sequence is 17 residues long. Between the trimmed V and J ends, which lost 4 bases and 5 bases, there was a span of 20 bases. The germline CDR1 and CDR2 sequences are MNHNS and SASEGT. This CDR3 is CASSGMVVAKITGELFF. CDR3 DNA: TGTGCCAGCAGTGGAATGGTAGTAGCAAAAATAACCGGGGAGCTGTTTTTT.

This clone came up a few times. The CDR3 loop is CASSQTSPEYNEQFF. CDR3 bases: TGTGCCAGCAGTCAGACTAGCCCGGAGTACAATGAGCAGTTCTTC. V gene TRBV3-1 (or the pseudogene TRBV3-2) combines with J gene TRBJ2-1, with 7 bases aligning to TRBD2. This CDR3 region has 15 residues. V gave up 6 bases and J gave up 4 bases; unmatched junction bases: 9. CDR1 and CDR2 from the germline V gene are LGHDT and YNNKEL (reference sequence).

This sequence joins TRBV11-2 and TRBJ1-4, with D uncertain. In germline, CDR1 is SGHAT, CDR2 FQNNGV. The CDR3 is 13 residues long. V was clipped by 7 bases and J by 0 bases, with 6 bases between them. The CDR3 region has the DNA TGTGCCAGCAAAGCACCAACTAATGAAAAACTGTTTTTT. Protein product: CASKAPTNEKLFF.

The gene calls are TRBV5-1 and TRBJ2-1; 12 bases map to TRBD1. V lost 4 bases, J lost 5 bases, and 4 bases stayed unmatched. Germline CDR1 is SGHRS and CDR2 is YFSETQ. The CDR3 contains 15 residues. This CDR3 is CASSLGQGAHNEQFF. The CDR3 DNA is TGCGCCAGCAGCCTGGGACAGGGGGCCCACAATGAGCAGTTCTTC.

This sequence joins TRBV5-1 and TRBJ2-2; possibly TRBD1 for D (6 bases). The CDR3 runs to 16 residues. Per germline, CDR1 SGHRS and CDR2 YFSETQ. The V and J ends lost 3 bases and 0 bases respectively, with 12 bases between them. In DNA, the CDR3 is TGCGCCAGCAGCTCGACAGGCTTCGCGAACACCGGGGAGCTGTTTTTT. This sequence encodes CASSSTGFANTGELFF.

The chain combines TRBV27 with TRBJ1-6; D might be TRBD1 (5 bases). Germline CDR1 MNHEY, CDR2 SMNVEV (reference sequence). V gave up 4 bases and J gave up 7 bases, with 26 bases separating them. The CDR3 covers 19 residues. The CDR3 loop is CASSSKTGGSRDWNSPLHF. As DNA, the CDR3 is TGTGCCAGCAGTTCCAAAACTGGGGGGAGTAGGGATTGGAATTCACCCCTCCACTTT.

The rearrangement uses TRBV14 and TRBJ2-1, with 7 positions matching TRBD1. The CDR3 consists of 13 residues. Per the germline V gene, CDR1 is SGHDN and CDR2 is FVKESK. Germline trimming cut 1 base from V and 12 bases from J; bases unmatched to any gene: 6. CDR3 sequence reads: CASSQGAGGGQFF. CDR3 coding DNA: TGTGCCAGCAGCCAAGGGGCAGGGGGTGGGCAGTTCTTC.